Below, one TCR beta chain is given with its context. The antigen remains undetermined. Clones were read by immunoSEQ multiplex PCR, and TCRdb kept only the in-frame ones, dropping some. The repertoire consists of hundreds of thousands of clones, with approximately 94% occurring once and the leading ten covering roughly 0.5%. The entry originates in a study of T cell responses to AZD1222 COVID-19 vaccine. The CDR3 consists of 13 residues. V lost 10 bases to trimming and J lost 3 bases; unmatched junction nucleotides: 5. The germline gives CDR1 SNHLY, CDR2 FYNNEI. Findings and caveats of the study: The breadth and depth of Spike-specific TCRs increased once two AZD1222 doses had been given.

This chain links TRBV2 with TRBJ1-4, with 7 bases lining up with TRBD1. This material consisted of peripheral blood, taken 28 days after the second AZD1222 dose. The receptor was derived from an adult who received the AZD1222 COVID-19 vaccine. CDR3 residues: CANAGTANEKLFF. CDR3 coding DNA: TGTGCCAACGCCGGGACAGCTAATGAAAAACTGTTTTTT.